This TCR beta chain is from a study of cytomegalovirus exposure and HLA in healthy donors. This clone was detected only once. Its target is unknown. With V trimmed by 5 bases and J by 7 bases, 4 bases remained unmatched. This CDR3 comprises 13 residues. CDR1 and CDR2 from the germline V gene are SGHTA and FQGNSA. Study results and limitations: As was reported, the HLA-A and HLA-B alleles of most subjects were accurately predicted from TCR beta sequences. The listing of roughly 160 TCR beta chains classed them as cytomegalovirus-associated. Later analysis showed most CMV-associated TCR beta chains appearing HLA-restricted.

PCR used 60 Vbeta primers and 13 Jbeta primers. The method was immunoSEQ multiplex PCR; TCRdb's version includes in-frame clones alone and lacks a portion of them. The sample holds roughly 150,000 clones, roughly 82% seen once. The chain recombines TRBV7-2 with TRBJ1-5, with 8 bases that match TRBD1. The receptor comes from a girl between 5 and 17 years old in good health and CMV-seropositive. The sample was PBMCs. Here the CDR3 DNA reads TGTGCCAGCAGCCCGGACAGGGACCAGCCCCAGCATTTT. Translation: CASSPDRDQPQHF.